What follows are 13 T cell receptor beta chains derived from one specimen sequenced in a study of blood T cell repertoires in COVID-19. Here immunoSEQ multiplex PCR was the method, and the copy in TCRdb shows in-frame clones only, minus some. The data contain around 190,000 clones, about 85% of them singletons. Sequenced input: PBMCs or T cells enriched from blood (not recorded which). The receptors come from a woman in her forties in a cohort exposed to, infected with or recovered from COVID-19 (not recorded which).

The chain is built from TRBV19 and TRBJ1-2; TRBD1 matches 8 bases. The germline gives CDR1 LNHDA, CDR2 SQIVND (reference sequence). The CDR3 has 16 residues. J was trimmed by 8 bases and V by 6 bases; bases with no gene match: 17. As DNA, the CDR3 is TGTGCCAGTAGATTAGGGTCCGGGACAGGAGTTTGGGGCTACACCTTC. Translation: CASRLGSGTGVWGYTF.

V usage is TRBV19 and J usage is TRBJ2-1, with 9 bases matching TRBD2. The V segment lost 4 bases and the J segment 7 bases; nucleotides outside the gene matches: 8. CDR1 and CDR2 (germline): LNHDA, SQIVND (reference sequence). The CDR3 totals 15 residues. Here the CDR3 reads CASSTMGLAENEQFF. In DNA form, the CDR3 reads TGTGCCAGTAGTACTATGGGACTAGCCGAAAATGAGCAGTTCTTC. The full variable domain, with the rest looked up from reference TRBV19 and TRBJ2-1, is DGGITQSPKYLFRKEGQNVTLSCEQNLNHDAMYWYRQDPGQGLRLIYYSQIVNDFQKGDIAEGYSVSREKKESFPLTVTSAQKNPTAFYLCASSTMGLAENEQFFGPGTRLTVL.

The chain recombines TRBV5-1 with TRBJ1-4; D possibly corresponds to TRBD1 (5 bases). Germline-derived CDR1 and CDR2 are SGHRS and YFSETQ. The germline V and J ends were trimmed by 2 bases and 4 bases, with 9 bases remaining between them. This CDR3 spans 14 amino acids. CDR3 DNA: TGCGCCAGCAGCTTAGACAGCAATAATGAAAAACTGTTTTTT. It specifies CASSLDSNNEKLFF. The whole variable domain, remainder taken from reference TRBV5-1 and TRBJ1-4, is KAGVTQTPRYLIKTRGQQVTLSCSPISGHRSVSWYQQTPGQGLQFLFEYFSETQRNKGNFPGRFSGRQFSNSRSEMNVSTLELGDSALYLCASSLDSNNEKLFFGSGTQLSVL.

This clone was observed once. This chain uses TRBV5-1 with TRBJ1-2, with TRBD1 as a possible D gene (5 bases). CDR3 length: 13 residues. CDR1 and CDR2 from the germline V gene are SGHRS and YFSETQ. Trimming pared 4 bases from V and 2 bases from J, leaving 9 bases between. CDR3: CASSRGGNYGYTF. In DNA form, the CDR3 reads TGCGCCAGCAGCAGGGGAGGGAACTATGGCTACACCTTC.

CDR3 protein: CASSQTGLLNGYTF. The DNA of the CDR3 is TGCGCCAGCAGCCAAACGGGGTTGCTAAATGGCTACACCTTC. The rearrangement uses TRBV4-1 and TRBJ1-2; unclear D gene. V lost 2 bases and J lost 6, with 13 bases in between. Germline loops: CDR1 MGHRA, CDR2 YSYEKL. This CDR3 has 14 residues.

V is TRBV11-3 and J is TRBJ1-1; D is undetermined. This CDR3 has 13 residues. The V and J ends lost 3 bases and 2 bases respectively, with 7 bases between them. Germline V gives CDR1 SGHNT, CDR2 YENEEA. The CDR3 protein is CASSFGLNTEAFF. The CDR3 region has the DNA TGTGCCAGCAGCTTTGGACTTAACACTGAAGCTTTCTTT.

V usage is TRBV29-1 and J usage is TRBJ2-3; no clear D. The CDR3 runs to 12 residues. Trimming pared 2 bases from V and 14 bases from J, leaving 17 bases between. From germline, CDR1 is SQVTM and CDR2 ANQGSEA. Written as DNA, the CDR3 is TGCAGCGTTGAAATCCGCGGTACTGCCCCGTATTTT. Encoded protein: CSVEIRGTAPYF.

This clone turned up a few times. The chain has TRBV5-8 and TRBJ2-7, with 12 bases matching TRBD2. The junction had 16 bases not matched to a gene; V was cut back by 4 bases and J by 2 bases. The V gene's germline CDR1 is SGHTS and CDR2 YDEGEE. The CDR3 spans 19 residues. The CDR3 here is CASSLDGTSGSRLAYEQYF. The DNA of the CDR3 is TGTGCCAGCAGCCTCGACGGGACTAGCGGGTCCAGACTTGCCTACGAGCAGTACTTC. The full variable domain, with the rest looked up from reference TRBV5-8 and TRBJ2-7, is EAGVTQSPTHLIKTRGQQATLRCSPISGHTSVYWYQQALGLGLQFLLWYDEGEERNRGNFPPRFSGRQFPNYSSELNVNALELEDSALYLCASSLDGTSGSRLAYEQYFGPGTRLTVT.

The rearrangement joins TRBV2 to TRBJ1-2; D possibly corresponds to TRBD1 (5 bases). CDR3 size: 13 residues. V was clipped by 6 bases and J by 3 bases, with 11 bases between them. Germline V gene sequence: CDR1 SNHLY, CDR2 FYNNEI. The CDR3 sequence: CASRGLYDYGYTF. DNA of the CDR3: TGTGCCAGCAGGGGGCTGTACGACTATGGCTACACCTTC.

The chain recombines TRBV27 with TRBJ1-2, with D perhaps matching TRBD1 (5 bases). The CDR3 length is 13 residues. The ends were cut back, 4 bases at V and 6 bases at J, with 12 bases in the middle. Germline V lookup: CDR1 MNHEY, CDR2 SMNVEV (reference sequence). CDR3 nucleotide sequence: TGTGCCAGCAGTTCGTTAGGGGTTGATGGCTACACCTTC. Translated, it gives CASSSLGVDGYTF.

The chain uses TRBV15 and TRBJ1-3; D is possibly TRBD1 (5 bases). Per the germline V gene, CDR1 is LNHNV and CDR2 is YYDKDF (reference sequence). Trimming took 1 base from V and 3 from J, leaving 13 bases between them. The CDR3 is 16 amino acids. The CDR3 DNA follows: TGTGCCACCAGCAGAGCCCCCCAGGGAGGTGGAAACACCATATATTTT. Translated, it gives CATSRAPQGGGNTIYF.

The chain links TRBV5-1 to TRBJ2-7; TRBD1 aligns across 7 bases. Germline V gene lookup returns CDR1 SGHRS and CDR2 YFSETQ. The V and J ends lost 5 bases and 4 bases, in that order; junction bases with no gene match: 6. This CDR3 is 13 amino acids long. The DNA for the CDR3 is TGCGCCAGCAGTTCCGGGACAGAGTACGAGCAGTACTTC. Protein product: CASSSGTEYEQYF.

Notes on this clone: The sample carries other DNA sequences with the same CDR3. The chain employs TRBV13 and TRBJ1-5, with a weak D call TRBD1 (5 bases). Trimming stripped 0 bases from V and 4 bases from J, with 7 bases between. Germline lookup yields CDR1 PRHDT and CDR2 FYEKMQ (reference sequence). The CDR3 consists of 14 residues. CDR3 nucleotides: TGTGCCAGCAGCTTAGGACAGGAAAATCAGCCCCAGCATTTT. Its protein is CASSLGQENQPQHF.